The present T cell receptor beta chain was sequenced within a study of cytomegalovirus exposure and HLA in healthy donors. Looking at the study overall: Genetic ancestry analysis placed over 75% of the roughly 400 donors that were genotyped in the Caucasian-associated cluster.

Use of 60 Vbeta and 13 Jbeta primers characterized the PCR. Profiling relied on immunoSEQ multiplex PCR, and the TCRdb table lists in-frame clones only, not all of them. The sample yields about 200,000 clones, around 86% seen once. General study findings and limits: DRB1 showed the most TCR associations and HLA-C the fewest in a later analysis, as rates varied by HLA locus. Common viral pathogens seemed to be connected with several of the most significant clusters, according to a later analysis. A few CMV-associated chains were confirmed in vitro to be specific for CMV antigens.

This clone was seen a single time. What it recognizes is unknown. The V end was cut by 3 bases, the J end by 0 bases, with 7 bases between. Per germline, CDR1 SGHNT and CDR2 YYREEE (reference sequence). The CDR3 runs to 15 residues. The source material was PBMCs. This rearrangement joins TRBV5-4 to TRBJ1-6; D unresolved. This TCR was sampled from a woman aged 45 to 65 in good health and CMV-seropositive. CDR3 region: CASSSESSYNSPLHF. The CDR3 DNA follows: TGTGCCAGCAGCTCGGAGAGCTCCTATAATTCACCCCTCCACTTT.